One sample yielded the 20 T cell receptor beta chains listed below, sequenced in a study of lymphopenia after photon versus proton radiotherapy. Measured with immunoSEQ multiplex PCR; TCRdb has only the in-frame clones, and not every one. The top ten clones hold approximately 11% of a sample with about 18,000 clones, about 85% of them seen once. This material consisted of peripheral blood, taken from a patient treated with proton-based radiotherapy. The receptors come from a man between 70 and 80 years old with pancreatic cancer.

This clone was seen once. The V and J genes are TRBV7-6 and TRBJ2-1, with D unresolved. The CDR3 is 14 residues long. Trimming removed 5 bases at V and 5 bases at J, with 13 bases between. CDR1 and CDR2 (germline): SGHVS, FNYEAQ. DNA of the CDR3: TGTGCCAGCAGCAGCCGGGCCGGTAACAATGAGCAGTTCTTC. Residues: CASSSRAGNNEQFF. Combining the CDR3 with reference TRBV7-6 and TRBJ2-1 gives the whole variable domain GAGVSQSPRYKVTKRGQDVALRCDPISGHVSLYWYRQALGQGPEFLTYFNYEAQQDKSGLPNDRFSAERPEGSISTLTIQRTEQRDSAMYRCASSSRAGNNEQFFGPGTRLTVL.

The chain combines TRBV9 with TRBJ1-4; no clear D gene. Germline V gene data show CDR1 as SGDLS and CDR2 as YYNGEE. The CDR3 totals 16 residues. The germline V and J ends were trimmed by 0 bases and 4 bases, with 13 bases remaining between them. CDR3 bases: TGTGCCAGCAGCGTAGGCCCGGGTCCAGGTAATGAAAAACTGTTTTTT. Its protein product is CASSVGPGPGNEKLFF.

This chain uses TRBV6-1 with TRBJ1-2; D remains unclear. Germline V lookup: CDR1 MNHNS, CDR2 SASEGT. This CDR3 is built from 14 residues. V was clipped by 1 base and J by 6 bases, with 12 bases between them. The chain's CDR3 is CASSEVLPPHGYTF. The CDR3 DNA sequence: TGTGCCAGCAGTGAAGTTCTGCCACCGCATGGCTACACCTTC.

The V call is TRBV19, the J call TRBJ2-5; 10 nucleotides match TRBD1. The trim removed 5 bases at V and 2 bases at J, leaving 8 bases unmatched. This CDR3 has 16 residues. CDR1 is LNHDA and CDR2 is SQIVND in the germline V gene (reference sequence). The CDR3 DNA reads TGTGCCAGTAGTCCCCGGGACAGGGGCCCTCAAGAGACCCAGTACTTC. Amino acids: CASSPRDRGPQETQYF.

The genes are TRBV5-6 and TRBJ2-1; 8 bases match TRBD2. Germline CDR1 and CDR2: SGHDT and YYEEEE. The V gene end was trimmed by 4 bases and the J gene end by 4 bases; junction bases not matched to a gene: 10. CDR3 length: 16 amino acids. DNA for the CDR3: TGTGCCAGCAGCCTGCGACTAGCGACATCTTACAATGAGCAGTTCTTC. Translating it yields CASSLRLATSYNEQFF.

The chain links TRBV9 to TRBJ2-1; possibly TRBD2 for D (6 bases). V lost 2 bases and J 4 bases, leaving 13 bases between the germline ends. This CDR3 contains 15 residues. Germline lookup yields CDR1 SGDLS and CDR2 YYNGEE. The CDR3 bases are TGTGCCAGCAGCGTTACGGCGGGGTCGTACAATGAGCAGTTCTTC. It yields the protein CASSVTAGSYNEQFF.

This clone has a handful of counts. The V gene is TRBV5-1, the J gene TRBJ2-1, with 12 bases identical to TRBD2. The CDR3 loop spans 15 amino acids. V gave up 4 bases and J gave up 9 bases; unmatched junction bases: 8. Germline V gene lookup returns CDR1 SGHRS and CDR2 YFSETQ. The CDR3, as DNA: TGCGCCAGCAGCCCTAGCGGGAGGGCGTTTGGTGAGCAGTTCTTC. Translating gives CASSPSGRAFGEQFF.

V gene TRBV5-1 combines with J gene TRBJ2-3; tentatively, D is TRBD1 or TRBD2 (6 bases each). The CDR3 spans 17 residues. Trimming shortened V by 4 bases and J by 0 bases, and 18 bases separated the two germline ends. Germline V gene data show CDR1 as SGHRS and CDR2 as YFSETQ. CDR3 sequence (DNA): TGCGCCAGCAGCGACCTCTTTGGAGGGGGTAGCACAGATACGCAGTATTTT. Translation: CASSDLFGGGSTDTQYF.

The V call is TRBV11-1, the J call TRBJ2-1, with TRBD2 matching 11 bases. J gave up 8 bases and V 5 bases, and 17 bases lay outside the gene matches. CDR3 size: 18 residues. Germline CDR1 reads SGHAT; CDR2 reads FQDESV (reference sequence). The CDR3 spells CASSTPTSSSGGIDEQFF. The CDR3 DNA reads as TGTGCCAGCAGCACCCCAACGAGCTCTAGCGGGGGGATTGATGAGCAGTTCTTC.

This CDR3 reads CASSLDRAEAFF. The CDR3 nucleotides are TGTGCCAGCAGCTTGGACAGGGCTGAAGCTTTCTTT. The rearrangement links TRBV11-2 to TRBJ1-1, with 8 bases matching TRBD1. From germline, CDR1 is SGHAT and CDR2 FQNNGV. The CDR3 has 12 amino acids. V was clipped by 3 bases and J by 6 bases; unmatched bases: 0. Full variable domain (outside the CDR3, taken from reference TRBV11-2 and TRBJ1-1): EAGVAQSPRYKIIEKRQSVAFWCNPISGHATLYWYQQILGQGPKLLIQFQNNGVVDDSQLPKDRFSAERLKGVDSTLKIQPAKLEDSAVYLCASSLDRAEAFFGQGTRLTVV.

The rearrangement links TRBV11-3 to TRBJ2-2; either TRBD1 or TRBD2 may supply D (5 bases each). Germline lookup yields CDR1 SGHNT and CDR2 YENEEA. The CDR3 runs to 16 residues. Trimming left V 3 bases short and J 4 bases short, with 15 bases between. The CDR3 region is CASSLRQGRGTGELFF. CDR3 sequence (DNA): TGTGCCAGCAGCTTGAGGCAGGGACGAGGCACCGGGGAGCTGTTTTTT.

This CDR3 is CASSQSTGHQPQHF. As DNA, the CDR3 is TGCGCCAGCAGTCAATCAACAGGCCATCAGCCCCAGCATTTT. V and J are TRBV23-1 and TRBJ1-5; D is perhaps TRBD1 (5 bases). TRBV23-1 is sorted into the ORF group, with uncertain function. Trimming removed 0 bases from V and 5 bases from J, with 8 bases in between. CDR3 length equals 14 residues.

This sequence joins TRBV6-1 and TRBJ2-7; the match to TRBD1 covers 9 bases. Germline CDR1 is MNHNS and CDR2 is SASEGT. Losses at the gene ends were 6 bases for V and 6 bases for J; bases not matched to a gene: 6. This CDR3 is 13 amino acids long. Here the CDR3 reads CASRPQGAGEQYF. As DNA, the CDR3 is TGTGCCAGCAGGCCACAGGGGGCGGGCGAGCAGTACTTC.

The CDR3 protein is CASSQRTGFGEQFF. In DNA form, the CDR3 reads TGTGCCAGCAGCCAAAGGACAGGGTTCGGTGAGCAGTTCTTC. This rearrangement joins TRBV7-2 to TRBJ2-1; 8 nucleotides agree with TRBD1. The CDR3 is made up of 14 amino acids. V lost 5 bases, J lost 9 bases, and 9 bases stayed unmatched. The germline gives CDR1 SGHTA, CDR2 FQGNSA. Filled out from reference TRBV7-2 and TRBJ2-1, the complete variable domain reads GAGVSQSPSNKVTEKGKDVELRCDPISGHTALYWYRQSLGQGLEFLIYFQGNSAPDKSGLPSDRFSAERTGGSVSTLTIQRTQQEDSAVYLCASSQRTGFGEQFFGPGTRLTVL.

In the case of this clone: The sample has other DNA sequences that encode this CDR3 too. The V and J genes are TRBV5-1 and TRBJ2-3; possibly TRBD2 for D (6 bases). Per the germline V gene, CDR1 is SGHRS and CDR2 is YFSETQ. The ends were cut back, 0 bases at V and 1 base at J, with 12 bases in the middle. There are 16 residues in the CDR3. The CDR3 here is CASSLGDGGGTDTQYF. The CDR3 region has the DNA TGCGCCAGCAGCTTGGGGGACGGCGGGGGCACAGATACGCAGTATTTT. Drawing the rest from reference TRBV5-1 and TRBJ2-3, the complete variable domain is KAGVTQTPRYLIKTRGQQVTLSCSPISGHRSVSWYQQTPGQGLQFLFEYFSETQRNKGNFPGRFSGRQFSNSRSEMNVSTLELGDSALYLCASSLGDGGGTDTQYFGPGTRLTVL.

This chain joins TRBV11-2 and TRBJ1-3, with D perhaps TRBD1 (6 bases). CDR1 SGHAT and CDR2 FQNNGV come from the germline V gene. This CDR3 is built from 16 residues. The V gene lost 1 base and the J gene lost 0 bases, with 10 bases spanning the gap. CDR3 region: CASSLGGATSGNTIYF. The DNA of the CDR3 is TGTGCCAGCAGCTTAGGGGGGGCTACCTCTGGAAACACCATATATTTT.

This clone has a single count. This sequence joins TRBV6-6 and TRBJ2-7; D not certain. The germline V gene has CDR1 MNHNY and CDR2 SVGAGI (reference sequence). The CDR3 is 16 residues long. V lost 4 bases, J lost 2 bases, and 18 bases lay in between. CDR3 nucleotides: TGTGCCAGCAGTTCTCGGGTGGGCAGGAGTACCTACGAGCAGTACTTC. Protein product: CASSSRVGRSTYEQYF.

This chain joins TRBV13 and TRBJ2-7, with D possibly TRBD2 on 7 matching bases. The V end lost 0 bases, the J end lost 0 bases, and 12 bases lay between the germline ends. The CDR3 spans 16 residues. Germline V CDR1 and CDR2: PRHDT, FYEKMQ (reference sequence). CDR3 DNA: TGTGCCAGCAGCTTAGGGGGCGGGGGCCGCTCCTACGAGCAGTACTTC. The encoded protein is CASSLGGGGRSYEQYF.

The V gene is TRBV19, the J gene TRBJ1-4; D is unclear. The V and J ends lost 1 base and 7 bases respectively, with 13 bases between them. The germline V gene encodes CDR1 LNHDA and CDR2 SQIVND (reference sequence). This CDR3 comprises 15 residues. CDR3 sequence (DNA): TGTGCCAGTAGTATAGCCACCAGGTCAGGTGAAAAACTGTTTTTT. It codes for CASSIATRSGEKLFF.

The rearrangement joins TRBV7-2 to TRBJ1-3; D not resolved. This CDR3 spans 15 amino acids. Germline CDR1 reads SGHTA; CDR2 reads FQGNSA. V lost 1 base to trimming and J lost 1 base, with 8 bases between them. The CDR3: CASSLGSASGNTIYF. DNA of the CDR3: TGTGCCAGCAGCTTAGGGTCAGCTTCTGGAAACACCATATATTTT. The full variable domain, its missing parts supplied by reference TRBV7-2 and TRBJ1-3, is GAGVSQSPSNKVTEKGKDVELRCDPISGHTALYWYRQSLGQGLEFLIYFQGNSAPDKSGLPSDRFSAERTGGSVSTLTIQRTQQEDSAVYLCASSLGSASGNTIYFGEGSWLTVV.